A single sample is the source of the 30 T cell receptor beta chains below, sequenced in a study of blood T cell repertoires in COVID-19. Some clones are missing from TCRdb's copy, which holds only in-frame ones; the method was immunoSEQ multiplex PCR. Among tens of thousands of clones listed, roughly 76% were seen once. Sequencing was performed on peripheral blood. Receptor source: a woman in her 70s with acute or convalescent COVID-19.

This chain uses TRBV5-5 with TRBJ2-5; TRBD2 matches at 11 bases. V lost 4 bases and J lost 2; bases outside the gene matches: 10. Germline CDR1 and CDR2: SGHKS and YYEKEE (reference sequence). CDR3 size: 17 residues. CDR3 in amino acids: CASSPGTSGPGQETQYF. The CDR3 DNA sequence: TGTGCCAGCAGCCCTGGGACTAGCGGCCCTGGTCAAGAGACCCAGTACTTC.

V gene TRBV19 combines with J gene TRBJ1-4; TRBD1 matches at 9 bases. Germline V CDR1 and CDR2: LNHDA, SQIVND (reference sequence). The CDR3 has 14 amino acids. The V gene end was trimmed by 9 bases and the J gene end by 10 bases; junction bases not matched to a gene: 12. The CDR3 loop reads CASYPGQGVGKLFF. CDR3 nucleotide sequence: TGTGCCAGCTATCCGGGACAGGGCGTAGGAAAACTGTTTTTT.

This chain joins TRBV9 and TRBJ2-5, with a weak D call TRBD2 (6 bases). The CDR3 spans 17 residues. V lost 3 bases, J lost 2 bases, and 20 bases lay in between. Germline CDR1 SGDLS, CDR2 YYNGEE. The chain's CDR3 is CASSGTPLGGPQETQYF. The CDR3 region has the DNA TGTGCCAGCAGCGGCACCCCCCTCGGGGGACCACAAGAGACCCAGTACTTC.

The rearrangement links TRBV12-3 or TRBV12-4 to TRBJ2-5, with 7 bases that match TRBD2. The CDR3 sequence is 13 residues long. With V trimmed by 6 bases and J by 7 bases, 8 bases remained unmatched. The CDR3 loop reads CASRPGTGGTQYF. CDR3 nucleotides: TGTGCCAGCAGACCAGGGACGGGGGGGACCCAGTACTTC.

The CDR3, as DNA: TGTGCCAGCAGCCCCAGACAGGGTAACCCTGAAGCTTTCTTT. It yields the protein CASSPRQGNPEAFF. The chain employs TRBV7-9 and TRBJ1-1; 7 bases are a match to TRBD1. Germline values: CDR1 SEHNR, CDR2 FQNEAQ (reference sequence). The CDR3 runs 14 residues. V shed 5 bases, J shed 6 bases, and the junction held 9 bases outside the gene matches.

The chain links TRBV7-3 to TRBJ2-7, with D possibly matching TRBD2 (6 bases). The CDR3 has 15 amino acids. The V and J ends lost 0 bases and 2 bases respectively, with 11 bases between them. Germline assignment: CDR1 SGHTA and CDR2 FQGTGA. The CDR3 spells CASSLTPSGAYEQYF. CDR3 sequence (DNA): TGTGCCAGCAGCTTAACGCCTTCGGGAGCCTACGAGCAGTACTTC.

DNA of the CDR3: TGTGCCAGCCTCTCACCGGGACTAGCGGGGGGTTACAATGAGCAGTTCTTC. Translated: CASLSPGLAGGYNEQFF. The V gene is TRBV28, the J gene TRBJ2-1, with 15 positions matching TRBD2. CDR3 length: 17 amino acids. Germline values: CDR1 MDHEN, CDR2 SYDVKM. The V and J ends lost 8 bases and 4 bases, in that order; junction bases with no gene match: 9.

The rearrangement links TRBV11-2 to TRBJ2-3; 7 bases are a match to TRBD2. The CDR3 is 15 residues long. V shed 3 bases and J 5 bases; nucleotides not matched to a gene: 8. Germline CDR1 is SGHAT and CDR2 is FQNNGV. Here the CDR3 DNA reads TGTGCCAGCAGCTTGGGCGGGAGTAATTTAGATACGCAGTATTTT. Translation: CASSLGGSNLDTQYF. The full variable domain, with the rest looked up from reference TRBV11-2 and TRBJ2-3, is EAGVAQSPRYKIIEKRQSVAFWCNPISGHATLYWYQQILGQGPKLLIQFQNNGVVDDSQLPKDRFSAERLKGVDSTLKIQPAKLEDSAVYLCASSLGGSNLDTQYFGPGTRLTVL.

J is TRBJ2-7 and V is TRBV7-8; D is unclear. Germline CDR1 is SGHVS and CDR2 is FQNEAQ. The V end lost 5 bases, the J end lost 3 bases, and 5 bases lay between the germline ends. This CDR3 is built from 11 residues. This CDR3 reads CASSPFYEQYF. The CDR3 DNA is TGTGCCAGCAGCCCCTTCTACGAGCAGTACTTC.

J is TRBJ1-2 and V is TRBV23-1; D gene unclear. TRBV23-1 is recorded as an ORF, its role being uncertain. CDR3 size: 12 residues. Deletions cut 3 bases from V and 7 bases from J, with 9 bases between. For the CDR3, the DNA is TGCGCCAGCAGTCACGGCTCTAGTGGCTACACCTTC. Translated: CASSHGSSGYTF.

CDR3 nucleotides: TGTGCCATCAGTCCAGGGGGCTACGAGCAGTACTTC. Amino acids: CAISPGGYEQYF. The chain combines TRBV10-3 with TRBJ2-7; TRBD1 matches at 7 bases. CDR1 is ENHRY, CDR2 SYGVKD, per germline. The CDR3 consists of 12 residues. The ends lost 5 bases at V and 3 bases at J; junction bases unmatched: 1.

This chain joins TRBV14 and TRBJ2-1; 8 bases agree with TRBD2. After removal of 1 base from V and 6 bases from J, the junction contained 14 bases not matched to a gene. The CDR3 extends over 18 amino acids. Germline V gives CDR1 SGHDN, CDR2 FVKESK. The CDR3 DNA is TGTGCCAGCAGCCAAGTGGCTAGCGGGCCTACCTGGGGCAATGAGCAGTTCTTC. Residues: CASSQVASGPTWGNEQFF. The whole variable domain, remainder taken from reference TRBV14 and TRBJ2-1, is EAGVTQFPSHSVIEKGQTVTLRCDPISGHDNLYWYRRVMGKEIKFLLHFVKESKQDESGMPNNRFLAERTGGTYSTLKVQPAELEDSGVYFCASSQVASGPTWGNEQFFGPGTRLTVL.

This clone appeared a few times. This chain links TRBV2 with TRBJ1-5, with D possibly matching TRBD1 (5 bases). Per the germline V gene, CDR1 is SNHLY and CDR2 is FYNNEI. The CDR3 contains 16 residues. The ends were cut back, 6 bases at V and 6 bases at J, with 21 bases in the middle. The CDR3 is CASRETRQSRGQPQHF. The DNA for the CDR3 is TGTGCCAGCAGGGAAACCAGACAGAGCCGAGGTCAGCCCCAGCATTTT.

This rearrangement joins TRBV5-1 to TRBJ1-1, with D possibly matching TRBD1 (5 bases). In germline, CDR1 is SGHRS, CDR2 YFSETQ. The V gene lost 0 bases and the J gene lost 4 bases, with 16 bases spanning the gap. The CDR3 runs 16 residues. CDR3 DNA sequence: TGCGCCAGCAGCTTGGCCGAAGGGGTCGGGTTCACTGAAGCTTTCTTT. Protein sequence: CASSLAEGVGFTEAFF.

The chain combines TRBV10-2 with TRBJ2-7, with TRBD1 as a possible D gene (5 bases). With 6 bases removed from V and 0 bases from J, the gap between germline ends came to 15 bases. From germline, CDR1 is WSHSY and CDR2 SAAADI. The CDR3 runs to 15 residues. The CDR3 loop is CASRLPGSSSYEQYF. The CDR3 nucleotides read TGCGCCAGCAGACTCCCAGGGTCGAGCTCCTACGAGCAGTACTTC.

This clone showed up just a few times. The chain recombines TRBV6-1 with TRBJ2-2; 8 bases match TRBD1. The CDR3 extends over 14 amino acids. Unmatched junction bases numbered 2, after V lost 3 bases and J lost 5 bases. Germline lookup yields CDR1 MNHNS and CDR2 SASEGT. CDR3 bases: TGTGCCAGCAGTGAGGACAGGGAGACCGGGGAGCTGTTTTTT. Translating it yields CASSEDRETGELFF.

This clone has more than one count but fewer than ten. The CDR3 DNA reads as TGCGCCAGCAGCTTAACTAGCGGGTACACCGGGGAGCTGTTTTTT. This encodes CASSLTSGYTGELFF. The V call is TRBV5-1, the J call TRBJ2-2, with TRBD2 matching over 9 bases. The V gene's germline CDR1 is SGHRS and CDR2 YFSETQ. The CDR3 totals 15 residues. J gave up 3 bases and V 2 bases, and 2 bases lay outside the gene matches.

V is TRBV5-8 and J is TRBJ2-1; D may be TRBD2 (5 bases). The CDR3 runs 15 residues. The V gene lost 4 bases and the J gene lost 6 bases, with 17 bases spanning the gap. CDR1 and CDR2 (germline): SGHTS, YDEGEE. The CDR3 nucleotides are TGTGCCAGCAGCCGCGGTCCGGGGTATCGCAATGAGCAGTTCTTC. Translation: CASSRGPGYRNEQFF.

The chain couples TRBV10-3 to TRBJ1-2; D is possibly TRBD1 (5 bases). Germline values: CDR1 ENHRY, CDR2 SYGVKD. The V end lost 10 bases, the J end lost 1 base, and 13 bases lay between the germline ends. This CDR3 region has 13 residues. CDR3 coding DNA: TGTGCCACGGCGACAGCTCATAACTATGGCTACACCTTC. As protein: CATATAHNYGYTF.

The chain has TRBV28 and TRBJ1-3; D might be TRBD1 (5 bases). Trimming removed 1 base from V and 0 bases from J, with 10 bases in between. The CDR3 length is 16 residues. Looked up from germline, CDR1 is MDHEN and CDR2 is SYDVKM. Written as DNA, the CDR3 is TGTGCCAGCAGTTTATTTCGGGGGAGCTCTGGAAACACCATATATTTT. The encoded protein is CASSLFRGSSGNTIYF.

V and J are TRBV19 and TRBJ1-2; tentatively, D is TRBD1 (6 bases). The germline V and J ends were trimmed by 7 bases and 4 bases, with 16 bases remaining between them. The V gene's germline CDR1 is LNHDA and CDR2 SQIVND (reference sequence). This CDR3 is 14 amino acids long. The CDR3 reads CASTRQVTIYGYTF. In DNA, the CDR3 is TGTGCCAGTACTCGACAGGTCACGATCTATGGCTACACCTTC.

The table lists this clone with a few counts. The rearrangement links TRBV6-6 to TRBJ1-2, with 9 bases fitting TRBD1. Germline assignment: CDR1 MNHNY and CDR2 SVGAGI (reference sequence). With 5 bases clipped from V and 4 bases from J, the junction kept 8 bases outside the gene matches. This CDR3 spans 15 amino acids. For the CDR3, the DNA is TGTGCCAGCAGTAACTGGGACAGGGCAGGCTATGGCTACACCTTC. Amino acids: CASSNWDRAGYGYTF.

V and J are TRBV28 and TRBJ2-1; 11 bases align to TRBD2. The CDR3 runs to 17 residues. From germline, CDR1 is MDHEN and CDR2 SYDVKM. With V trimmed by 3 bases and J by 4 bases, 8 bases remained unmatched. This chain's CDR3 is CASSLTKGLAVYNEQFF. The CDR3 nucleotides are TGTGCCAGCAGTTTGACGAAGGGACTAGCGGTTTACAATGAGCAGTTCTTC.

This clone showed up just a few times. The genes are TRBV11-2 and TRBJ2-7; 12 bases fit TRBD2. Germline lookup yields CDR1 SGHAT and CDR2 FQNNGV. With 4 bases clipped from V and 0 bases from J, the junction kept 13 bases outside the gene matches. The CDR3 has 19 residues. CDR3 loop: CASSSDVMGLAGYSYEQYF. In DNA, the CDR3 is TGTGCCAGCAGCTCCGACGTAATGGGACTAGCGGGCTACTCCTACGAGCAGTACTTC.

As concerns this clone: One end of the junction varies from germline; a read error may be responsible. The chain links TRBV6-1 to TRBJ1-2; no definite D call. Germline CDR1 reads MNHNS; CDR2 reads SASEGT. CDR3 size: 12 residues. The CDR3 loop reads CASSEARRTMGF. The CDR3 coding sequence is TGTGCCAGCAGTGAAGCGCGGAGGACCATGGGGTTC.

This clone was counted a few times. The gene calls are TRBV11-2 and TRBJ1-6, with D perhaps TRBD1 (5 bases). With 1 base removed from V and 4 bases from J, the gap between germline ends came to 11 bases. The germline V gene encodes CDR1 SGHAT and CDR2 FQNNGV. The CDR3 has 16 amino acids. The CDR3 protein is CASSLVVGGYNSPLHF. In DNA form, the CDR3 reads TGTGCCAGCAGCTTAGTAGTGGGGGGGTATAATTCACCCCTCCACTTT.

The rearrangement joins TRBV2 to TRBJ1-2, with TRBD1 matching 10 bases. The CDR3 is 14 amino acids. Germline V gene data show CDR1 as SNHLY and CDR2 as FYNNEI. The V segment lost 5 bases and the J segment 3 bases; nucleotides outside the gene matches: 3. The CDR3 coding sequence is TGTGCCAGCAGTAGTGACAGGGGGCACTATGGCTACACCTTC. This sequence encodes CASSSDRGHYGYTF.

CDR3 nucleotide sequence: TGTGCCAGCAGATCACCGGGACAGCAGTCCTATGGCTACACCTTC. It yields the protein CASRSPGQQSYGYTF. This sequence joins TRBV27 and TRBJ1-2; 7 bases agree with TRBD1. CDR3 length equals 15 residues. CDR1 and CDR2 from the germline V gene are MNHEY and SMNVEV (reference sequence). V lost 6 bases to trimming and J lost 4 bases; unmatched junction nucleotides: 11.

The rearrangement uses TRBV28 and TRBJ1-3, with no clear D. V dropped 5 bases and J dropped 9 bases, with 17 bases sitting between them. Germline CDR1 and CDR2: MDHEN and SYDVKM. There are 14 residues in the CDR3. The CDR3: CASSRGRSLGTIYF. CDR3 bases: TGTGCCAGCAGTCGAGGGCGCTCTTTGGGCACCATATATTTT.

This clone was seen only a few times. CDR3 loop: CASSIEAFTDTQYF. The CDR3 DNA is TGTGCCAGTAGTATTGAGGCATTCACAGATACGCAGTATTTT. The V and J genes are TRBV19 and TRBJ2-3; no clear D. This CDR3 is built from 14 residues. Per the germline V gene, CDR1 is LNHDA and CDR2 is SQIVND (reference sequence). With 3 bases removed from V and 2 bases from J, the gap between germline ends came to 9 bases.